This T cell receptor beta chain came from a study of Ad26.COV2.S vaccination and SARS-CoV-2 variants. Whole-study context: Into the muscle, Ad26.COV2.S was dosed once or twice, 56 days apart.

Here immunoSEQ multiplex PCR was the method, and the copy in TCRdb shows in-frame clones only, minus some. The table shows 400,000 to 450,000 clones, with about 90% occurring only once. Study outcomes and limitations: Individuals receiving vaccine had higher spike-specific TCR breadth than placebo recipients did.

Comment on this clone: Its antigen is not known.

V was clipped by 0 bases and J by 6 bases; unmatched bases: 5. This CDR3 region has 13 residues. Germline V lookup: CDR1 GTSNPN, CDR2 SVGIG (reference sequence). Described treatment: 15 to 20 received Ad26.COV2.S at low or high dose, single or two shots; about 5 received placebo; per-sample allocation not given. The study sampled participants on day 63 after the first vaccine or placebo injection. The shot given was an Ad26 vector that makes Wuhan-strain SARS-CoV-2 spike. This clonotype was sampled from a person aged 18-60 years who received the Ad26.COV2.S COVID-19 vaccine or a placebo. Material: peripheral blood, obtained in a trial of Ad26.COV2.S vaccine versus placebo. The gene calls are TRBV30 and TRBJ2-7, with 7 bases identical to TRBD2. CDR3 loop: CAWSVGLTGEQYF. CDR3 bases: TGTGCCTGGAGTGTGGGACTAACCGGCGAGCAGTACTTC.